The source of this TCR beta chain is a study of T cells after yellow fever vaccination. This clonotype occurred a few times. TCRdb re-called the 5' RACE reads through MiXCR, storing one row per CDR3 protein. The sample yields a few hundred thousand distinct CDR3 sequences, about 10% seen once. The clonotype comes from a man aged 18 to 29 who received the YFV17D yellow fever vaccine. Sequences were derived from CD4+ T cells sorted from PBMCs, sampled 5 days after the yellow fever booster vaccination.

In DNA, the CDR3 is TGTGCCATCAGTGAGTCTCGGGATGAGCAGTTCTTC. This translates into CAISESRDEQFF. This chain uses TRBV10-3 with TRBJ2-1; no reliable D call. The CDR3 spans 12 residues. Germline-derived CDR1 and CDR2 are ENHRY and SYGVKD. The V end lost 0 bases, the J end lost 8 bases, and 5 bases lay between the germline ends.